This T cell receptor beta chain was retrieved from a study of beta chain features in type 1 diabetes. All of the isolated RNA was reverse transcribed, so expressed TCRB transcripts were sequenced. Roughly 3.4 million reads per sample on average were obtained from naive, central memory and regulatory T cell samples. TCRdb's table, derived via immunoSEQ multiplex PCR, lists solely in-frame clones and lacks some. The table includes about 340,000 clones, 8% detected once. This CDR3 contains 17 residues. V was shortened by 0 bases and J by 3 bases, with 18 bases between the two germline ends. Germline V gene data show CDR1 as LGHNA and CDR2 as YNFKEQ. Cell sorting via CD45RO/CCR7/CD25/CD127/CD95/CD27 was performed to obtain CD4+ naive, central memory, regulatory and stem cell-like memory cells. Study observations and caveats: Because the template was cDNA, high-expressing cells might be over-represented. TCRB CDR3s from Type 1 diabetes patients were moderately but significantly shorter in all four CD4+ subsets.

Concerning this clone: Its antigen is not identified.

The sample was central memory CD4+ T cells from blood. This sequence was found in a woman aged 18-35 years in good health. The chain employs TRBV4-2 and TRBJ2-7, with no clear D. The CDR3 DNA is TGTGCCAGCAGCCAAGATTTGCCCGGCGGACGGAGCTACGAGCAGTACTTC. Protein sequence: CASSQDLPGGRSYEQYF.